The 12 T cell receptor beta chains below were found in one sample sequenced in a study of CD8 T cells in ankylosing spondylitis. TCRdb analysed the 5' RACE reads with MiXCR anew, one entry per CDR3 protein. In the table there are 250,000 to 350,000 distinct CDR3 sequences, around 21% of which are singletons. The sample consisted of blood, either unsorted or a sorted T cell fraction (not recorded which). Source of these receptors: a female donor with ankylosing spondylitis or in good health (not recorded which).

The V call is TRBV11-2, the J call TRBJ1-1; D gene ambiguous. CDR3 length: 15 amino acids. CDR1 SGHAT and CDR2 FQNNGV come from the germline V gene. Trimming pared 4 bases from V and 5 bases from J, leaving 17 bases between. The CDR3 region is CASSSVRGNRTEAFF. The CDR3, as DNA: TGTGCCAGCAGCTCGGTACGAGGGAATCGAACTGAAGCTTTCTTT. Full variable domain (remainder filled in from reference TRBV11-2 and TRBJ1-1): EAGVAQSPRYKIIEKRQSVAFWCNPISGHATLYWYQQILGQGPKLLIQFQNNGVVDDSQLPKDRFSAERLKGVDSTLKIQPAKLEDSAVYLCASSSVRGNRTEAFFGQGTRLTVV.

The chain uses TRBV15 and TRBJ1-2; D is undetermined. The CDR3 sequence is 14 residues long. Germline assignment: CDR1 LNHNV and CDR2 YYDKDF (reference sequence). V was shortened by 4 bases and J by 6 bases, with 15 bases between the two germline ends. The CDR3 DNA reads TGTGCCACCAGCACCGATTGGGGAGGGAATGGCTACACCTTC. As protein: CATSTDWGGNGYTF.

The sample holds many counts of this clonotype. This chain connects TRBV20-1 to TRBJ2-5; no reliable D call. V was clipped by 3 bases and J by 9 bases, with 17 bases between them. The CDR3 is made up of 13 amino acids. Germline V gene data show CDR1 as DFQATT and CDR2 as SNEGSKA (reference sequence). Written as DNA, the CDR3 is TGCAGTGCTAGGGGGTCTGGTGGGCTGGCCCAGTACTTC. Translated, it gives CSARGSGGLAQYF.

The rearrangement links TRBV4-3 to TRBJ2-3; D unclear. Germline values: CDR1 LGHNA, CDR2 YSLEER. This CDR3 spans 19 amino acids. V shed 1 base and J shed 1 base, with 21 bases lying between them. The CDR3 DNA reads as TGCGCCAGCAGCCAAGGGCGGTTCCCAGGCTCATCCCGCACAGATACGCAGTATTTT. Protein product: CASSQGRFPGSSRTDTQYF.

In its sample, this clonotype was seen many times. The V and J genes are TRBV10-3 and TRBJ2-5; the D is unclear. V was shortened by 5 bases and J by 4 bases, with 8 bases between the two germline ends. This CDR3 comprises 12 residues. Germline assignment: CDR1 ENHRY and CDR2 SYGVKD. The chain's CDR3 is CAISREIETQYF. The CDR3 DNA reads as TGTGCCATCAGTCGTGAGATAGAGACCCAGTACTTC.

The chain employs TRBV7-2 and TRBJ2-2; no reliable D call. The CDR3 spans 15 residues. V was trimmed by 3 bases and J by 2 bases, leaving 10 bases between them. CDR1 and CDR2 from the germline V gene are SGHTA and FQGNSA. This chain's CDR3 is CASSFWLGNTGELFF. The CDR3 DNA reads TGTGCCAGCAGCTTCTGGCTGGGCAACACCGGGGAGCTGTTTTTT.

J is TRBJ1-1 and V is TRBV11-2, with D possibly matching TRBD1 (5 bases). V was shortened by 3 bases and J by 7 bases, with 12 bases between the two germline ends. Germline CDR1 is SGHAT and CDR2 is FQNNGV. CDR3 length: 13 amino acids. CDR3 nucleotides: TGTGCCAGCAGCTTGACAGAGATAAGTGAAGCTTTCTTT. This codes for CASSLTEISEAFF.

Here the CDR3 DNA reads TGTGCCAGCAGCCGTACAGGGGTCCCCGAGCAGTACTTC. Translated: CASSRTGVPEQYF. This sequence joins TRBV4-2 and TRBJ2-7, with 7 bases identical to TRBD1. Germline V CDR1 and CDR2: LGHNA, YNFKEQ. The junction had 6 bases not matched to a gene; V was cut back by 4 bases and J by 6 bases. This CDR3 contains 13 residues.

The rearrangement joins TRBV24-1 to TRBJ2-1; 11 bases align to TRBD2. The CDR3 spans 17 residues. CDR1 and CDR2 from the germline V gene are KGHDR and SFDVKD. The ends lost 4 bases at V and 8 bases at J; junction bases unmatched: 12. The CDR3, as DNA: TGTGCCACCAGTGACTCTAGCGGGAGGCAGACGGACCATGAGCAGTTCTTC. It translates to CATSDSSGRQTDHEQFF.

This clonotype was counted ten times or more. The CDR3: CASSTGRGLAPYEQYF. The CDR3 DNA sequence: TGTGCCAGCAGTACGGGAAGAGGGCTTGCGCCTTACGAGCAGTACTTC. This sequence joins TRBV6-1 and TRBJ2-7; a possible D gene is TRBD2 (5 bases). The length of the CDR3 is 16 residues. Germline CDR1 reads MNHNS; CDR2 reads SASEGT. Trimming removed 5 bases from V and 4 bases from J, with 21 bases in between.

In its sample, this clonotype was seen many times. The rearrangement links TRBV20-1 to TRBJ1-1; TRBD1 matches 7 bases. This CDR3 spans 15 amino acids. Unmatched junction bases numbered 12, after V lost 5 bases and J lost 3 bases. From germline, CDR1 is DFQATT and CDR2 SNEGSKA (reference sequence). The CDR3 sequence: CSARHRGGWDTEAFF. CDR3 in DNA: TGCAGTGCTCGCCACAGGGGAGGATGGGACACTGAAGCTTTCTTT.

The sample holds a few counts of this clonotype. This chain links TRBV20-1 with TRBJ2-1; tentatively, D is TRBD1 (5 bases). The CDR3 sequence is 16 residues long. V lost 0 bases and J lost 0, with 12 bases in between. The V gene's germline CDR1 is DFQATT and CDR2 SNEGSKA (reference sequence). CDR3 nucleotide sequence: TGCAGTGCTAGAGATCGTAAAGGGGTCTCCTACAATGAGCAGTTCTTC. This translates into CSARDRKGVSYNEQFF.